The entry that follows covers one T cell receptor (beta chain) sequence. The data are from a study of Graves' ophthalmopathy and Graves' hyperthyroidism. The study amplified TCR beta CDR3 regions using RNA transcripts. HTBI primers served in a first-round RT-PCR, which a second-round multiplex PCR followed. TCRdb recomputed calls from the multiplex PCR reads with MiXCR, one row per CDR3 protein. The table includes over a million distinct CDR3 sequences, less than 45% detected once. The V gene lost 0 bases and the J gene lost 0 bases, with 18 bases spanning the gap. The germline V gene has CDR1 DFQATT and CDR2 SNEGSKA (reference sequence). The CDR3 length is 17 residues.

The source is an adult man with Graves' hyperthyroidism. Sequencing was performed on peripheral blood or thyroid tissue (not recorded which). This chain uses TRBV20-1 with TRBJ2-7; no firm D call. The CDR3 nucleotides are TGCAGTGCTAGAGATCCCCCTTCTCGGACCTTCTCCTACGAGCAGTACTTC. Translation gives CSARDPPSRTFSYEQYF.